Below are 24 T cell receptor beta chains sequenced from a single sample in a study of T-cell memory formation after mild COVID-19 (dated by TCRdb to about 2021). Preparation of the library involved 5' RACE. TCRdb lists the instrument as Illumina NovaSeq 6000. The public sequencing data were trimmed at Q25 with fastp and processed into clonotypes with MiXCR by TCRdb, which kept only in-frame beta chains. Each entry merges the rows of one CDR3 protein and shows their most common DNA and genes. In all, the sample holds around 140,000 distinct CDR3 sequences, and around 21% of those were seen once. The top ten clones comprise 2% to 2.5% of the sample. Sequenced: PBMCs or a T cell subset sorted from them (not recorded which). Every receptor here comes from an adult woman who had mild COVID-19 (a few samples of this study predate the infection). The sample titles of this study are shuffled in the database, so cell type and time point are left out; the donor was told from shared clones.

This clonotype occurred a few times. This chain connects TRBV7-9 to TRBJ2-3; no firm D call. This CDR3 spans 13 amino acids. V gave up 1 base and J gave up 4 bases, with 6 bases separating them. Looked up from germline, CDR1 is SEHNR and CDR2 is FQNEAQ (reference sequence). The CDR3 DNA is TGTGCCAGCAGCTTAGAATCCCCAGATACGCAGTATTTT. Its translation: CASSLESPDTQYF.

In DNA form, the CDR3 reads TGTGCCAGCAGCTTCTGGGAGGAGACCCAGTACTTC. It translates to CASSFWEETQYF. The chain employs TRBV2 and TRBJ2-5; TRBD2 might be the D (5 bases). The CDR3 is 12 residues long. V lost 6 bases and J 5 bases, leaving 10 bases between the germline ends. Looked up from germline, CDR1 is SNHLY and CDR2 is FYNNEI.

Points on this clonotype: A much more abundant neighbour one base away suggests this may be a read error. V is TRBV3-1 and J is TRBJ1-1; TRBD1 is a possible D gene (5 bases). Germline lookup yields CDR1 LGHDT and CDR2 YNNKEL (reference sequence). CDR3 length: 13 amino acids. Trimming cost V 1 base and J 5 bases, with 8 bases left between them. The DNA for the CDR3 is TGTGCCAGCAGCCAAGGGGGCGCGACTGAAGCTTTCTTT. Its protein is CASSQGGATEAFF.

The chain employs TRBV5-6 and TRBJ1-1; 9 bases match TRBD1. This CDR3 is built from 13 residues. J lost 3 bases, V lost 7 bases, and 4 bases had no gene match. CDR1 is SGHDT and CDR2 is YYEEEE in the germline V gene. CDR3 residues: CASGDRDDTEAFF. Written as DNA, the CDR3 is TGTGCCAGCGGGGACAGGGACGACACTGAAGCTTTCTTT.

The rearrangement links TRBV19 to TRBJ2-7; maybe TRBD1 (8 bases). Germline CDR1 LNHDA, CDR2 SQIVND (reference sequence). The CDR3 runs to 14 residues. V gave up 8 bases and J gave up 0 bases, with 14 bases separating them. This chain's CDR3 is CASETGEGSYEQYF. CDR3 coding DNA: TGTGCCAGTGAGACAGGGGAGGGCTCCTACGAGCAGTACTTC.

The CDR3 protein is CSARLQGQDNSPLHF. The CDR3 DNA reads TGCAGTGCTAGGTTACAGGGGCAGGATAATTCACCCCTCCACTTT. The chain has TRBV20-1 and TRBJ1-6; 7 bases map to TRBD1. The CDR3 covers 15 residues. Germline trimming cut 3 bases from V and 5 bases from J; bases unmatched to any gene: 7. The germline V gene encodes CDR1 DFQATT and CDR2 SNEGSKA (reference sequence).

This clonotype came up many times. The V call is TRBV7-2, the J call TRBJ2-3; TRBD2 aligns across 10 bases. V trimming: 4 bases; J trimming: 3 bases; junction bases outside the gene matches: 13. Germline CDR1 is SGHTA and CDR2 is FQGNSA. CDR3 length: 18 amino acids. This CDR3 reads CASSSRQREGVRTDTQYF. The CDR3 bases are TGTGCCAGCAGCTCCCGACAGCGGGAGGGTGTTCGAACAGATACGCAGTATTTT.

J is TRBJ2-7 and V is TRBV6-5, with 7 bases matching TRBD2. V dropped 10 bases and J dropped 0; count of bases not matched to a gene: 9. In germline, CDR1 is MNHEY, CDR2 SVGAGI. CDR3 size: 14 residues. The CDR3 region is CATGRGGSSYEQYF. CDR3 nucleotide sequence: TGTGCCACCGGCCGCGGCGGGAGCTCCTACGAGCAGTACTTC.

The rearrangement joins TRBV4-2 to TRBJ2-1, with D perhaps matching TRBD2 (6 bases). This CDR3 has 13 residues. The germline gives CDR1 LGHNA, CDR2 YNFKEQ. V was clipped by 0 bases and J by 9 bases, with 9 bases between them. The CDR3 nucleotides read TGTGCCAGCAGCCAAGATTGGCGGGGTGAGCAGTTCTTC. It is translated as CASSQDWRGEQFF.

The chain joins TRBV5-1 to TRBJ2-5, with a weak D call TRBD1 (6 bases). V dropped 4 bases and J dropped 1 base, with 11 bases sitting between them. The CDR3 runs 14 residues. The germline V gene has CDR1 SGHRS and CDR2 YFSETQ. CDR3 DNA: TGCGCCAGCAGCCAACAGGGCCCCCAAGAGACCCAGTACTTC. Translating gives CASSQQGPQETQYF.

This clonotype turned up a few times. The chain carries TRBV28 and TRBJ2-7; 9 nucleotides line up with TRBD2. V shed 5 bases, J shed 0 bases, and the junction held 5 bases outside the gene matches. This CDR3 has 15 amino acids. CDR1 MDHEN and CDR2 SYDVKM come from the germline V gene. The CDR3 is CASSRLAGSSYEQYF. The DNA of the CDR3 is TGTGCCAGCAGTCGGCTAGCGGGGAGCTCCTACGAGCAGTACTTC.

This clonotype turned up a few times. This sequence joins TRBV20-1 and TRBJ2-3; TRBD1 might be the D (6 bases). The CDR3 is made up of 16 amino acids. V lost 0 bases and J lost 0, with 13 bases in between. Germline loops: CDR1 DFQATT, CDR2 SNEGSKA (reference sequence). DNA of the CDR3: TGCAGTGCTAGAGAACCCAGGGGATTAAGCACAGATACGCAGTATTTT. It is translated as CSAREPRGLSTDTQYF.

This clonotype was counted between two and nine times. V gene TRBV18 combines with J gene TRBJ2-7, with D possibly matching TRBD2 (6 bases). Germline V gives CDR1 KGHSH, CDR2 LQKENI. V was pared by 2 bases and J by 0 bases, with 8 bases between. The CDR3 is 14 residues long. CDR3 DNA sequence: TGTGCCAGCTCACCAGGGGGGAGCTCCTACGAGCAGTACTTC. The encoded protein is CASSPGGSSYEQYF.

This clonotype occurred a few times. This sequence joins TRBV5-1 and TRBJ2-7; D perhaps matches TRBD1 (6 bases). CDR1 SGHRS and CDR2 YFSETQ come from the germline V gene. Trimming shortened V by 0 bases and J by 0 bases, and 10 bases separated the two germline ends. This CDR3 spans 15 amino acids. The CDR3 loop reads CASSLASDSSYEQYF. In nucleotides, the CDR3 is TGCGCCAGCAGCTTGGCCTCGGACAGCTCCTACGAGCAGTACTTC.

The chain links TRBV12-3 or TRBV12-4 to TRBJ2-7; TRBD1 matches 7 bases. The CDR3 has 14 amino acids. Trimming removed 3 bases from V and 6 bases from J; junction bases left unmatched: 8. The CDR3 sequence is CASSLDRFVGEQYF. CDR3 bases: TGTGCCAGCAGTTTGGACAGGTTTGTTGGCGAGCAGTACTTC.

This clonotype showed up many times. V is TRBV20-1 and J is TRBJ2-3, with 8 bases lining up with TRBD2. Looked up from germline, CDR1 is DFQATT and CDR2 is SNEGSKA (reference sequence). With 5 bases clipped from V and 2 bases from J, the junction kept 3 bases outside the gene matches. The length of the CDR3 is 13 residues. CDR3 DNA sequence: TGCAGTGCTGAGACTAGCGACACAGATACGCAGTATTTT. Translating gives CSAETSDTDTQYF.

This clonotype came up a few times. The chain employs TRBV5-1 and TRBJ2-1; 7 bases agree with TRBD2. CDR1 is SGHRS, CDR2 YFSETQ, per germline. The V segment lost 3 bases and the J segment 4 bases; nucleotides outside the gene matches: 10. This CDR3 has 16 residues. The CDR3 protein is CASSSQGSGVYNEQFF. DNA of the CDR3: TGCGCCAGCAGCTCCCAGGGAAGCGGGGTTTACAATGAGCAGTTCTTC.

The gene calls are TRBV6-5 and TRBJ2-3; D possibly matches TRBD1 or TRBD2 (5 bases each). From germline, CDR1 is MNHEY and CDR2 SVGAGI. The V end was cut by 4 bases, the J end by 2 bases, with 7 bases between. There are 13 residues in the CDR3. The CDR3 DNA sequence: TGTGCCAGCAGTTGGGGGACCACAGATACGCAGTATTTT. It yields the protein CASSWGTTDTQYF.

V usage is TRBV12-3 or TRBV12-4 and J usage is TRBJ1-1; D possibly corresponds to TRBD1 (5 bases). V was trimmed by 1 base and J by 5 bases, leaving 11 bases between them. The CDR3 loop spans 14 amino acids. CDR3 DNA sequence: TGTGCCAGCAGTTTAGGCGGGGGGTGGACTGAAGCTTTCTTT. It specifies CASSLGGGWTEAFF.

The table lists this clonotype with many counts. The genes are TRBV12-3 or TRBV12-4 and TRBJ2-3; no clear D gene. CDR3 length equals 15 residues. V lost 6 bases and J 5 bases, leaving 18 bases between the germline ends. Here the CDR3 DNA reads TGTGCCAGCAGCCCTAAGAGCAGGAAGGGAGATACGCAGTATTTT. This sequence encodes CASSPKSRKGDTQYF.

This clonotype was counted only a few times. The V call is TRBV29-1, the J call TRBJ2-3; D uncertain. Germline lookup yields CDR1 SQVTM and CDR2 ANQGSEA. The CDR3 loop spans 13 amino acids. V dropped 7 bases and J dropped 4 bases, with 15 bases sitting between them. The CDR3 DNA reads TGCAGCGCCCGGTTTCCTGGGGCAGATACGCAGTATTTT. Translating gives CSARFPGADTQYF.

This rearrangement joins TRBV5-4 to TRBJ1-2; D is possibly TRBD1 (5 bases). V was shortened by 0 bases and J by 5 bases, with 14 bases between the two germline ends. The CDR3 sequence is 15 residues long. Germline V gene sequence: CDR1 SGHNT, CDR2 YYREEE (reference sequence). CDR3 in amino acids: CASSLAQGLGYGYTF. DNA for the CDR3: TGTGCCAGCAGCTTGGCTCAGGGCTTAGGGTATGGCTACACCTTC.

CDR3 loop: CSARGGLPVEQFF. The DNA for the CDR3 is TGCAGTGCTAGAGGAGGTCTACCCGTTGAGCAGTTCTTC. The chain recombines TRBV20-1 with TRBJ2-1; D gene uncertain. The V gene lost 1 base and the J gene lost 9 bases, with 13 bases spanning the gap. CDR1 is DFQATT, CDR2 SNEGSKA, per germline (reference sequence). The CDR3 length is 13 residues.

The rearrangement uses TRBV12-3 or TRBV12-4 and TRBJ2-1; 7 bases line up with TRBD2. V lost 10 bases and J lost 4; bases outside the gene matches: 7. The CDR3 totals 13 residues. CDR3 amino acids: CATGGTTYNEQFF. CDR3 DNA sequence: TGTGCCACCGGCGGGACTACTTACAATGAGCAGTTCTTC.